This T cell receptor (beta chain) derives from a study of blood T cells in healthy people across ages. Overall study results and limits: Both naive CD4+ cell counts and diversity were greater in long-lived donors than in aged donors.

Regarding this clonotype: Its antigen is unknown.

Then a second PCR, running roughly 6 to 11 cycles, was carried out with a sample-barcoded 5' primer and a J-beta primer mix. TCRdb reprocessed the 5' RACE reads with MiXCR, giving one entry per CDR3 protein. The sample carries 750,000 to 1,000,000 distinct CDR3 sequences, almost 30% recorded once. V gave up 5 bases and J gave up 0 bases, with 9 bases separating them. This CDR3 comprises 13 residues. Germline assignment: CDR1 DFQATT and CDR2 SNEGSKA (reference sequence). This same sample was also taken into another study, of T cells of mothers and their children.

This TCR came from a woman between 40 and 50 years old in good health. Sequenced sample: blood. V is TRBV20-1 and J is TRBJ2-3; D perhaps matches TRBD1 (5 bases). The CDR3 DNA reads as TGCAGTGCTGATGACAGCAGCACAGATACGCAGTATTTT. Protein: CSADDSSTDTQYF.